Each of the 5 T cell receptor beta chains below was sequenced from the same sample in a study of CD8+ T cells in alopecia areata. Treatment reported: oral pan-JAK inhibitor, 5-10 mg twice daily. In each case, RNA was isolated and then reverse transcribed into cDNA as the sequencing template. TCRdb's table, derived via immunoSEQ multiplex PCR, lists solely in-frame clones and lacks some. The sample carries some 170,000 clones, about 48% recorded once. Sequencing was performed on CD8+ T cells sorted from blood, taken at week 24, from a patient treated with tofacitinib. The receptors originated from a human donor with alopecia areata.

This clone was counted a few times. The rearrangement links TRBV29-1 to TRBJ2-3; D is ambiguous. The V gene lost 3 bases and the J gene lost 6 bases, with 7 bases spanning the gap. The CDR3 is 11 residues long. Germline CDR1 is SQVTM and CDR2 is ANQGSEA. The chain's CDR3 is CSVDVSDTQYF. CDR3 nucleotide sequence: TGCAGCGTTGATGTGTCGGATACGCAGTATTTT.

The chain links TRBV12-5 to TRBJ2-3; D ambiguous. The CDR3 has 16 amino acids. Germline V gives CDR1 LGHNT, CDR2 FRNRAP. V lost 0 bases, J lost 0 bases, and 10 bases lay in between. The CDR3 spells CASGLVAGASTDTQYF. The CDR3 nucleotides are TGTGCTAGTGGTTTGGTAGCCGGAGCAAGCACAGATACGCAGTATTTT.

CDR3 in DNA: TGCAGCGTTGTTCGACAGGGAGACTATGGCTACACCTTC. It encodes CSVVRQGDYGYTF. The V and J genes are TRBV29-1 and TRBJ1-2; 7 nucleotides agree with TRBD1. The CDR3 length is 13 residues. V lost 4 bases and J lost 3; bases outside the gene matches: 5. Germline assignment: CDR1 SQVTM and CDR2 ANQGSEA.

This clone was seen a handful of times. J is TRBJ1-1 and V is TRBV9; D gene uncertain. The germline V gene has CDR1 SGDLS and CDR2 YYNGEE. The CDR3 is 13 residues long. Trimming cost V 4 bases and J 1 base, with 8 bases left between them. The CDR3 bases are TGTGCCAGCAGCCCCCCCGGGAACACTGAAGCTTTCTTT. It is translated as CASSPPGNTEAFF.

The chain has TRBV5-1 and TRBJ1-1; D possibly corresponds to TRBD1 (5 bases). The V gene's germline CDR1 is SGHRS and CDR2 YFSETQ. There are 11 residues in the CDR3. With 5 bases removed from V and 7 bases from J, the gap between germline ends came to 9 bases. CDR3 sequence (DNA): TGCGCCAGCAGAGGGGCCGTTGAAGCTTTCTTT. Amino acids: CASRGAVEAFF.